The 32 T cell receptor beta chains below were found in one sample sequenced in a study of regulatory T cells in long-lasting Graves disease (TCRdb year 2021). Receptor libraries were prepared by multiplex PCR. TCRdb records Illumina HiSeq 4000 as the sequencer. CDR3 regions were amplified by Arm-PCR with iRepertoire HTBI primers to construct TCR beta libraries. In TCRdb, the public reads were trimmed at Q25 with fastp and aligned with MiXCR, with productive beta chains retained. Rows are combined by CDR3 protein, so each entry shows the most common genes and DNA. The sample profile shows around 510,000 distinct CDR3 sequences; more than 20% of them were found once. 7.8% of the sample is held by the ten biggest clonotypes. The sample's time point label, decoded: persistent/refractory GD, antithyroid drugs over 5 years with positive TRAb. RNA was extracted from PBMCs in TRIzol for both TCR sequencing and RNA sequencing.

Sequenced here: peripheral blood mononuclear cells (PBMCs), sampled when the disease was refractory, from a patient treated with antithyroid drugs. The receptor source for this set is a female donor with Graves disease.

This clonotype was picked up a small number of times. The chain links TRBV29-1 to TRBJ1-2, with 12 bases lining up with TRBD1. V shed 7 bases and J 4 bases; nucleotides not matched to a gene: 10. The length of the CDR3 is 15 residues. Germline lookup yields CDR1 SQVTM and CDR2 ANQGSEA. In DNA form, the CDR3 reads TGCAGCGCCCCGGGACAGGGGGCATCGGGCTATGGCTACACCTTC. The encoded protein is CSAPGQGASGYGYTF.

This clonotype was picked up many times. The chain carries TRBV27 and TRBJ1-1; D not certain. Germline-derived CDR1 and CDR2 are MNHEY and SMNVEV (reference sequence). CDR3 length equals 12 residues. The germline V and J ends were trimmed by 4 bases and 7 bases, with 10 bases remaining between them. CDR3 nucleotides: TGTGCCAGCAGTTCCTCGGGCCATGAAGCTTTCTTT. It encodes CASSSSGHEAFF.

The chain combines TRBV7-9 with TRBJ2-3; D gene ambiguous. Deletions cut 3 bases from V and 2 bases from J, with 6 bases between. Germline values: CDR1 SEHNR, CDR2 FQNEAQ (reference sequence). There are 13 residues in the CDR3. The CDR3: CASSFEITDTQYF. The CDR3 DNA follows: TGTGCCAGCAGCTTCGAAATCACAGATACGCAGTATTTT.

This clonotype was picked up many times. CDR3 DNA sequence: TGTGCCAGCAGAGCCTCAGGGGGCTTGCAAGAGACCCAGTACTTC. This codes for CASRASGGLQETQYF. The chain employs TRBV6-1 and TRBJ2-5; TRBD1 matches at 8 bases. CDR3 length: 15 amino acids. The V gene end was trimmed by 6 bases and the J gene end by 2 bases; junction bases not matched to a gene: 8. Looked up from germline, CDR1 is MNHNS and CDR2 is SASEGT.

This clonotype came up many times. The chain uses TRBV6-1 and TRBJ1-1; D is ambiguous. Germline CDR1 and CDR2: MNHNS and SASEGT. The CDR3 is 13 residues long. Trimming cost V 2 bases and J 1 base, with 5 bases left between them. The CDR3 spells CASSEIKNTEAFF. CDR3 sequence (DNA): TGTGCCAGCAGTGAAATAAAGAACACTGAAGCTTTCTTT.

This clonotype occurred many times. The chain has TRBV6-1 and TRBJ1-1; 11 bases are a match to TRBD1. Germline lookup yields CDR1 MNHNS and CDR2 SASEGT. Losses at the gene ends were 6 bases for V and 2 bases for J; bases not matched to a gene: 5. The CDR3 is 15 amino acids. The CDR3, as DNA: TGTGCCAGCAGATGGACAGGGGGCCTCAACACTGAAGCTTTCTTT. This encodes CASRWTGGLNTEAFF.

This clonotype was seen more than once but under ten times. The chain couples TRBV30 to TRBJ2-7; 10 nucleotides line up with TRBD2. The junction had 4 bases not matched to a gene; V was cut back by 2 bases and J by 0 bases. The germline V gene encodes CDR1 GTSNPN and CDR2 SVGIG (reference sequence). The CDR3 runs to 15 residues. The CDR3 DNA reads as TGTGCCTGGAGTTGGACTAGCGGCCTCTCCTACGAGCAGTACTTC. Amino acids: CAWSWTSGLSYEQYF. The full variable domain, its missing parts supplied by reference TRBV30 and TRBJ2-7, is SQTIHQWPATLVQPVGSPLSLECTVEGTSNPNLYWYRQAAGRGLQLLFYSVGIGQISSEVPQNLSASRPQDRQFILSSKKLLLSDSGFYLCAWSWTSGLSYEQYFGPGTRLTVT.

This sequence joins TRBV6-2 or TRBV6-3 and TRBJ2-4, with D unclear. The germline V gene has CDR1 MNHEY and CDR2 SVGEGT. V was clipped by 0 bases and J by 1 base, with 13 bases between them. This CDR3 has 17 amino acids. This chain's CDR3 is CASSYSSERTAKNIQYF. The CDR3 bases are TGTGCCAGCAGTTACTCGAGCGAGAGAACGGCCAAAAACATTCAGTACTTC.

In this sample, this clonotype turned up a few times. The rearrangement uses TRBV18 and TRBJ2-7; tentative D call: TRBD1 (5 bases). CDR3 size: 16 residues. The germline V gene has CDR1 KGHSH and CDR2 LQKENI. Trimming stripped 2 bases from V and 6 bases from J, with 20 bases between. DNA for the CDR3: TGTGCCAGCTCACCAGGGGCAGGCGGATTCCTACGCGAGCAGTACTTC. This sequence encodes CASSPGAGGFLREQYF. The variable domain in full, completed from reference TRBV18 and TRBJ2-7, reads NAGVMQNPRHLVRRRGQEARLRCSPMKGHSHVYWYRQLPEEGLKFMVYLQKENIIDESGMPKERFSAEFPKEGPSILRIQQVVRGDSAAYFCASSPGAGGFLREQYFGPGTRLTVT.

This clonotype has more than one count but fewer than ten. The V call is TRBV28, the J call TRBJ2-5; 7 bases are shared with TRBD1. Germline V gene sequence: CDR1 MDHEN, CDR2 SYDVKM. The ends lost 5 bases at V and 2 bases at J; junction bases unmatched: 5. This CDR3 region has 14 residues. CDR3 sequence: CASSGTVRQETQYF. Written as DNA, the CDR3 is TGTGCCAGCAGTGGGACAGTTAGACAAGAGACCCAGTACTTC.

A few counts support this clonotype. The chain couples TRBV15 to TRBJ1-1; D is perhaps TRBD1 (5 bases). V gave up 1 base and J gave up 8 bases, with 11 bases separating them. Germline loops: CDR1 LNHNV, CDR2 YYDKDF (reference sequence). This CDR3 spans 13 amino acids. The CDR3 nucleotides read TGTGCCACCAGCAGAGGCGGGGGGGGGGAAGCTTTCTTT. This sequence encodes CATSRGGGGEAFF.

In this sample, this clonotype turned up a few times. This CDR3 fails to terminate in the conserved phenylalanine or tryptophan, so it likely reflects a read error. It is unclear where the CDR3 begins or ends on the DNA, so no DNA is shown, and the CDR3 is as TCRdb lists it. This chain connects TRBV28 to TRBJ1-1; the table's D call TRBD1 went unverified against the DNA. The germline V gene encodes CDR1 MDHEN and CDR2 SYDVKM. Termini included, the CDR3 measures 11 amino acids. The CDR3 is CASSLRDTHLL.

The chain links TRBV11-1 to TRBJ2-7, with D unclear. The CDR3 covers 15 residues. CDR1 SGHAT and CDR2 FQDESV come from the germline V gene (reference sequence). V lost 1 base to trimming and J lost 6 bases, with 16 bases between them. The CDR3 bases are TGTGCCAGCAGCTTAGGCCGGGTCTTCACGGGCGAGCAGTACTTC. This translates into CASSLGRVFTGEQYF.

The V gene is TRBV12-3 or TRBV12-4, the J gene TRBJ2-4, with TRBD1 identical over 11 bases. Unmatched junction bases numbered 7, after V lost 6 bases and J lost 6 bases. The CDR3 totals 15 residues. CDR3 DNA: TGTGCCAGCAGCCCGGACAGGGGGCCTAGAAACATTCAGTACTTC. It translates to CASSPDRGPRNIQYF.

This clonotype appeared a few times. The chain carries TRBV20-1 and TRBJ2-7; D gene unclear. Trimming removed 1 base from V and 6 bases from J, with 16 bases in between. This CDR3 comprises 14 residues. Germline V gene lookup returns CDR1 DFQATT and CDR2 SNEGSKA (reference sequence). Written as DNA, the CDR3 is TGCAGTGCTAGAGCTTTCAGCACAGTGGCCGAGCAGTACTTC. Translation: CSARAFSTVAEQYF.

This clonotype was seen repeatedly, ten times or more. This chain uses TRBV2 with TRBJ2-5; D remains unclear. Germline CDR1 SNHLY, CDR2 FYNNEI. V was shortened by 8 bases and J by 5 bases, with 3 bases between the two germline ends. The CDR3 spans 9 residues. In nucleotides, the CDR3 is TGTGCCAGCGGGGAGACCCAGTACTTC. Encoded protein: CASGETQYF.

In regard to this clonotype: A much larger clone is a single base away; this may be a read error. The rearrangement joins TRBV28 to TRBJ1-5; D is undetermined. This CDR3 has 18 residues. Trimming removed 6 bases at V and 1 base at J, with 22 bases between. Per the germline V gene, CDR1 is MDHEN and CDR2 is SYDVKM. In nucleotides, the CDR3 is TGTGCCAGCAGAAAAGGATTAACCTTAAAGGAGAGCAATCAGCCCCAGCATTTT. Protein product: CASRKGLTLKESNQPQHF.

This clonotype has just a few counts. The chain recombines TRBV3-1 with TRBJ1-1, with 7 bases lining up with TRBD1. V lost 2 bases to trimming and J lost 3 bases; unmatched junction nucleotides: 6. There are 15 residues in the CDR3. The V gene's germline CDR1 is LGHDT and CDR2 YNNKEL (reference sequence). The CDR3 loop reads CASSQKTGRDTEAFF. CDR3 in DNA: TGTGCCAGCAGCCAAAAGACAGGGCGGGACACTGAAGCTTTCTTT. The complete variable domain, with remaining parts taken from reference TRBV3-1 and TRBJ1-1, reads DTAVSQTPKYLVTQMGNDKSIKCEQNLGHDTMYWYKQDSKKFLKIMFSYNNKELIINETVPNRFSPKSPDKAHLNLHINSLELGDSAVYFCASSQKTGRDTEAFFGQGTRLTVV.

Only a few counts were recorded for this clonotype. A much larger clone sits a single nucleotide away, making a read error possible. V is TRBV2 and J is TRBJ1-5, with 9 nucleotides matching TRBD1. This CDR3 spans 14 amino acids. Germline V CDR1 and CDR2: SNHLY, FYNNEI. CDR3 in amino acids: CASSWTGVGQPQQF. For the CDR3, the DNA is TGTGCCAGCAGTTGGACAGGGGTGGGTCAGCCCCAGCAGTTT.

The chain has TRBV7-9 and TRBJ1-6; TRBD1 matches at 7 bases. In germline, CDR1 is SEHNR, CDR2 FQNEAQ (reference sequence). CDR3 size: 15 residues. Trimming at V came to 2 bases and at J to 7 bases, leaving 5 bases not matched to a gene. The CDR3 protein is CASSLYNRGNSPLHF. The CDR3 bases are TGTGCCAGCAGCTTATACAACAGGGGAAATTCACCCCTCCACTTT.

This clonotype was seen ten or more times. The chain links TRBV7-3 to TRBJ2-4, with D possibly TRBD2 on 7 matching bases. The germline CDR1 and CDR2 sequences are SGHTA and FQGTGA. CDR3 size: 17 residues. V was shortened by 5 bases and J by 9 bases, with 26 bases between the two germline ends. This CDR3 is CASSPFVKADGGAIQYF. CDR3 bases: TGTGCCAGCAGCCCCTTCGTGAAGGCGGATGGGGGGGCCATTCAGTACTTC.

CDR3 sequence: CSVLGQGNSGANVLTF. Here the CDR3 DNA reads TGCAGCGTGCTGGGACAGGGGAACTCTGGGGCCAACGTCCTGACTTTC. The gene calls are TRBV29-1 and TRBJ2-6, with 10 bases fitting TRBD1. The CDR3 has 16 residues. The trim removed 6 bases at V and 0 bases at J, leaving 5 bases unmatched. CDR1 is SQVTM, CDR2 ANQGSEA, per germline.

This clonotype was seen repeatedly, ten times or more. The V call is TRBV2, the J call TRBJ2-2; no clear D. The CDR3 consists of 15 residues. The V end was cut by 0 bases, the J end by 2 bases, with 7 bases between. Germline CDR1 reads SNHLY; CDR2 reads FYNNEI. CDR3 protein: CASSEALSNTGELFF. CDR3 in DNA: TGTGCCAGCAGTGAAGCGCTTAGTAACACCGGGGAGCTGTTTTTT.

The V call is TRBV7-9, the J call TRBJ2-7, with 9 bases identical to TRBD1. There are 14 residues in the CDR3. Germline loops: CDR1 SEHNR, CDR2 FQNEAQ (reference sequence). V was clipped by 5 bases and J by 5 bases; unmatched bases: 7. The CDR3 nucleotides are TGTGCCAGCAGCGGGACAGGGACCGGCCACGAGCAGTACTTC. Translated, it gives CASSGTGTGHEQYF. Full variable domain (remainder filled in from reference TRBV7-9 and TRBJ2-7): DTGVSQNPRHKITKRGQNVTFRCDPISEHNRLYWYRQTLGQGPEFLTYFQNEAQLEKSRLLSDRFSAERPKGSFSTLEIQRTEQGDSAMYLCASSGTGTGHEQYFGPGTRLTVT.

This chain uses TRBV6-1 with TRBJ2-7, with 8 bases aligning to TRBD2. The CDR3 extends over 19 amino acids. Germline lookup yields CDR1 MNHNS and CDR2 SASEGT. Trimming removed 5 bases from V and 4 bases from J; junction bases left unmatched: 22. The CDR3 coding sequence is TGTGCCAGCAGTCCCTCTCGTAGCGGGAAGGTGTCCCGATTGTACGAGCAGTACTTC. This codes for CASSPSRSGKVSRLYEQYF.

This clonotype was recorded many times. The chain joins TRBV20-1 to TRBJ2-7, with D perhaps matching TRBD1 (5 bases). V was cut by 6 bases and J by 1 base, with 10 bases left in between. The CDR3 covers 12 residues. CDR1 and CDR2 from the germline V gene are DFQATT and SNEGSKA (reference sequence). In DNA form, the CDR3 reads TGCAGTGCCCGACCAGGGTCCTACGAGCAGTACTTC. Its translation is CSARPGSYEQYF.

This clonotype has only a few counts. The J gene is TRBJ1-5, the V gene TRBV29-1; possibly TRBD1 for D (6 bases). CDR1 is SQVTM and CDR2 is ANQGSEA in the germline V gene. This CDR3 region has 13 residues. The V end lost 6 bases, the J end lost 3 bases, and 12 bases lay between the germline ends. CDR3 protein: CSVQDSYNQPQHF. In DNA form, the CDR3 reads TGCAGCGTCCAGGACAGTTACAATCAGCCCCAGCATTTT.

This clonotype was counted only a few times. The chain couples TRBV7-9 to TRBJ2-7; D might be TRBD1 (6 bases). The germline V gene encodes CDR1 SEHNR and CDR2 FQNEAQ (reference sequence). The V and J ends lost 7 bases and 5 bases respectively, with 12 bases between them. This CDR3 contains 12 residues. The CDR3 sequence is CASIKQGDEQYF. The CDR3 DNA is TGTGCCAGCATTAAACAGGGTGACGAGCAGTACTTC.

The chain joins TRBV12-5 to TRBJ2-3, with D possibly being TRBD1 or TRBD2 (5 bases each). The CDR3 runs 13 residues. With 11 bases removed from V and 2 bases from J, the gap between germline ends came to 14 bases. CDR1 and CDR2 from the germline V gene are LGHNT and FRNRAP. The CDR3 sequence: CASGWDDTDTQYF. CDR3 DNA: TGTGCTTCGGGTTGGGACGACACAGATACGCAGTATTTT. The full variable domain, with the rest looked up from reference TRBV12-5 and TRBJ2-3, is DARVTQTPRHKVTEMGQEVTMRCQPILGHNTVFWYRQTMMQGLELLAYFRNRAPLDDSGMPKDRFSAEMPDATLATLKIQPSEPRDSAVYFCASGWDDTDTQYFGPGTRLTVL.

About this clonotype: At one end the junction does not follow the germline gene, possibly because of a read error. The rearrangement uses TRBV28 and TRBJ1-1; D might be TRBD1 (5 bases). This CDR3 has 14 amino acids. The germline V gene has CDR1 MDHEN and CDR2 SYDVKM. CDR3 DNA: TGTGCCAGCAGTTTATGGGGGGGGAACACTGAAGCTTCCTTT. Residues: CASSLWGGNTEASF.

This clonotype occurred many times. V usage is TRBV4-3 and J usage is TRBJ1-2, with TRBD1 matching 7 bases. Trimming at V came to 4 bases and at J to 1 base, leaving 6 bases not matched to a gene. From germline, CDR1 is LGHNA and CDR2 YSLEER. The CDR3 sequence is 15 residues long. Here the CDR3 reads CASSLLRDSNYGYTF. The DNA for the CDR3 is TGCGCCAGCAGCCTACTTCGGGACAGTAACTATGGCTACACCTTC.

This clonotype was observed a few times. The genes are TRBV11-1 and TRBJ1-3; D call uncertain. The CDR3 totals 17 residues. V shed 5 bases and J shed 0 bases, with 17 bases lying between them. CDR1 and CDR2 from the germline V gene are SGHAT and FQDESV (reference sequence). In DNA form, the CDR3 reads TGTGCCAGCAGCCAAGACACCCACCTCTACTCTGGAAACACCATATATTTT. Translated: CASSQDTHLYSGNTIYF.